This T cell receptor beta chain was sequenced for a study of CD8 T cells in ankylosing spondylitis. Notes on this clonotype: Its antigen is unidentified.

Study-wide findings and caveats: A motif in TCR beta, a set of fewer than ten highly homologous variants, appeared characteristic of ankylosing spondylitis blood. In reactive arthritis synovial fluid and blood, some motif variants had been reported before. Peripheral blood samples showed relatively rare disease-linked clones, and these clones were CD8+.

Generation of TCR beta libraries employed quantitative 5'-RACE incorporating molecular barcodes. TCRdb passed the 5' RACE reads through MiXCR, listing each CDR3 protein once. Of about 800,000 distinct CDR3 sequences listed, 10% to 15% were seen once; the top ten hold around 0.51%. Germline trimming cut 1 base from V and 4 bases from J; bases unmatched to any gene: 7. CDR3 length: 17 amino acids. Germline V gives CDR1 SEHNR, CDR2 FQNEAQ (reference sequence). The source material was blood, either unsorted or a sorted T cell fraction (not recorded which). The sequence came from a male donor with ankylosing spondylitis. The V call is TRBV7-9, the J call TRBJ2-2; TRBD2 aligns across 9 bases. The CDR3 here is CASSLERGAIPTGELFF. CDR3 DNA: TGTGCCAGCAGCTTAGAGCGGGGGGCCATACCCACCGGGGAGCTGTTTTTT.